This T cell receptor delta chain was observed in a study of delta chains in infants with herpesvirus infections. Germline assignment: CDR1 TSWWSYY and CDR2 QGS. The CDR3 contains 21 residues. Trimming at V came to 1 base and at J to 0 bases, leaving 17 bases not matched to a gene. PBMC RNA was reverse transcribed using gamma-chain- and delta-chain-specific primers. TCRdb repeated clone calling on the RT-PCR reads with CATT. The sample lists 1,400 to 1,500 delta-chain clones, 20% to 25% occurring once. This sequence joins TRDV1 and TRDJ1; 10 bases are a match to TRDD3. This sequence was found in a human donor who was a Ugandan infant, either HIV-exposed or HIV-unexposed (not recorded which). Sequences were derived from peripheral blood, sampled at time point 2 of longitudinal follow-up. The CDR3, as DNA: TGTGCTCTTGGGGAACGGATTGGCCTACCGTACTGGGGGATGTACACCGATAAACTCATCTTT. It encodes CALGERIGLPYWGMYTDKLIF.